These 2 T cell receptor beta chains originate from one sample sequenced in a study of tumor and adjacent non-tumor tissue in lung cancer. No cell sorting was done before RNA was extracted from the tissue. Three rounds of nested PCR, following a modified ARM-PCR protocol, produced the TCRbeta library. One entry per CDR3 protein results from TCRdb running MiXCR on the multiplex PCR reads. This sample has 200,000 to 250,000 distinct CDR3 sequences, with approximately 74% found just once. The sequenced sample consisted of lung tumor tissue. Every receptor here comes from a man aged 55 to 69 with non-small cell lung cancer.

V gene TRBV11-2 combines with J gene TRBJ2-5, with D possibly being TRBD1 or TRBD2 (5 bases each). CDR3 length equals 16 residues. The V end lost 5 bases, the J end lost 4 bases, and 20 bases lay between the germline ends. Germline V gives CDR1 SGHAT, CDR2 FQNNGV. The CDR3 nucleotides are TGTGCCAGCAGCACAGTGGTGAGCGAGGGGCGAGAGACCCAGTACTTC. Protein sequence: CASSTVVSEGRETQYF. The full variable domain, completed using reference TRBV11-2 and TRBJ2-5, is EAGVAQSPRYKIIEKRQSVAFWCNPISGHATLYWYQQILGQGPKLLIQFQNNGVVDDSQLPKDRFSAERLKGVDSTLKIQPAKLEDSAVYLCASSTVVSEGRETQYFGPGTRLLVL.

This clonotype showed up many times. The chain employs TRBV4-2 and TRBJ1-2, with D maybe TRBD1 (5 bases). The germline CDR1 and CDR2 sequences are LGHNA and YNFKEQ. V shed 2 bases and J shed 12 bases, with 16 bases lying between them. The CDR3 consists of 13 residues. The CDR3 DNA reads as TGTGCCAGCAGCCAACGGGGCAACGGGGACGACACCTTC. Translation: CASSQRGNGDDTF.